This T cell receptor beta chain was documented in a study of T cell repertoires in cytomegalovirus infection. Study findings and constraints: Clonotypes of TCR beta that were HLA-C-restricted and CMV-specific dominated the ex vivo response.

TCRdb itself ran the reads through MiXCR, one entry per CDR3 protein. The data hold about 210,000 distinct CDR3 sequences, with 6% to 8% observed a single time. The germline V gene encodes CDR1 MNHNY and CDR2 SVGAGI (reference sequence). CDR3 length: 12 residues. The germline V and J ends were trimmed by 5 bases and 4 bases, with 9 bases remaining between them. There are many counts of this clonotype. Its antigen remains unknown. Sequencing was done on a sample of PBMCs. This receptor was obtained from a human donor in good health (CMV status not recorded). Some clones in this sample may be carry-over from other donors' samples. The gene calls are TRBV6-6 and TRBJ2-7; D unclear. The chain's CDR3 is CASSTTLYEQYF. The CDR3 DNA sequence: TGTGCCAGCAGTACCACCCTGTACGAGCAGTACTTC.